A single TCR beta chain is shown here with its context. Its antigen has not been determined. No much larger clone is present one base from it, and per-base qualities are unavailable. In total, fewer than 750 healthy bone marrow donors made up the cohort. At the time of sampling, all cohort members were nominally healthy, though unrecorded immune exposures were likely present. The donor tested CMV seronegative, placing the donor among the 350 or so seronegative members of the cohort. Each donor provided a peripheral blood sample, and peripheral blood mononuclear cells were used for TCR beta sequencing. Genomic DNA extraction from the blood cell samples was performed with the Qiagen DNeasy Blood Extraction Kit. Library prep was done by the immunoSEQ multiplex PCR assay. A mixture of 60 forward primers for TCR Vbeta segments and 13 reverse primers for TCR Jbeta segments was used in the multiplex PCR. The CDR3 region of rearranged TCR beta genes was amplified from genomic DNA by a multiplex PCR assay. Amplified TCR beta libraries were sequenced as 87-base-pair reads on the Illumina HiSeq System. The authors' analysis ran thus. In a later analysis, tens of millions of unique TCR beta chains were counted across the 500 to 850 repertoires, and roughly 10 million of these chains were shared by at least two donors. Raw reads were error-corrected and collapsed into unique sequences with a nearest-neighbor algorithm that merged closely related sequences to remove PCR and sequencing errors. CDR3 sequences were aligned to IMGT reference sequences to assign V, D and J gene segments. Each retained sequence needed at least a six-nucleotide match to both a V gene segment and a J gene segment. Rearrangements were called productive when the CDR3 lacked stop codons and stayed in frame with V and J; all others were non-productive. CDR3 was defined according to IMGT convention as the region running from the second conserved V-encoded cysteine to the conserved J-encoded phenylalanine. Sequences without an unambiguous match to a single V gene segment were excluded from the earlier analysis of approximately 560 of the donors. In an earlier analysis of approximately 590 of the donors, V segments were called functional above 56.7% productive rearrangements and were called segregating when the between-donor standard deviation exceeded 5%. A statistical classification framework was developed to diagnose cytomegalovirus status using the catalog of TCR beta chain sequences. In a later analysis, V and J genes were assigned by comparing TCR nucleotide sequences against IMGT/GENE-DB human TR gene sequences. In a later analysis, CDR3 sequences and most-parsimonious VDJ recombination scenarios were assigned using the TCRdist pipeline. In a later analysis, each TCR beta chain was defined by its CDR3 amino acid sequence together with its V-gene family, and reads without a unique V-gene family were excluded. As a way to deal with suspected cross-contamination and a sequencing artifact, a later analysis dropped hundreds of nucleotide sequences that were highly shared and had low generation probability. In a later analysis, a clonal expansion index was calculated for each public chain from normalized within-repertoire ranks of inferred template counts. In a later analysis, generation probabilities were computed with a VDJ recombination model fitted to out-of-frame rearrangements, and the resulting probabilities were checked against IGoR. Hypergeometric tests were used in a later analysis to score TCR-TCR, TCR-HLA and TCR-CMV co-occurrence, with a repertoire-size bias correction applied to the TCR pairs. In a later analysis, false discovery rates were estimated by permuting HLA or CMV assignments 20 times. A later analysis grouped co-occurring TCRs with DBSCAN, adding TCRdist sequence similarity when clustering within HLA-allele-positive subsets. Repertoires with fewer than 30,000 or more than 120,000 public chains, plus five repertoires with anomalous nucleotide sharing, were excluded from co-occurrence clustering. Not all clones reach the TCRdb copy of this immuneACCESS table, which keeps in-frame sequences only. Checked studies attribute under half of the gap to unresolved V genes and leave the rest unexplained. That table supplies the V and J calls and clone size; D and trimming were determined from the DNA. The sample table lists roughly 160,000 clones, around 85% of them with a count of one. The ten largest make up 2.3% of the sample.

The data are from a study of cytomegalovirus exposure and HLA in healthy donors (dated by TCRdb to 2015 to 2018). As for the study more broadly: In an earlier analysis of roughly 500 of the donors, about 270 Gb of sequence data and 100 million or so unique TCR beta sequences from 150 million to 200 million T cells were reported. Roughly 300 gigabases of sequencing data and 70 million to 100 million unique TCR sequences made up an early release that covered about 640 HLA-typed donors. Of the roughly 410 genotyped donors, roughly 80% were placed in the genetic ancestry cluster associated with self-reported Caucasian donors. The study was designed to test whether signatures of past pathogen exposure could be identified by cataloging public T cell receptors. The study used immunosequencing to profile the T cell repertoires of hundreds of subjects and linked those repertoires to cytomegalovirus serostatus. A separate validation cohort of approximately 130 different subjects was used in addition to the roughly 700-subject first cohort. The study combined high-throughput TCR immunosequencing, statistical association of individual TCRs with disease status, and machine learning to predict cytomegalovirus infection status. In a later analysis, previously published TCR beta repertoires from 666 donors were re-analyzed and high-resolution HLA genotyping was added so that TCR occurrence patterns could be studied. Rather than using new phenotypic data, the later analysis identified candidate immune exposures from TCR beta sequences and from how often those sequences occurred across donors. To decide whether each TCR beta V gene segment behaved as functional or pseudogenic, an earlier analysis of approximately 620 of the donors relied on high-throughput TCR beta sequencing. Alongside the repertoire data, information on donor age, sex, ethnicity and CMV serostatus was compiled. Genome-wide SNP genotypes for about 65% of the roughly 670 donors were used in a later genetic analysis, which treated that subset as a discovery cohort. All discovery cohort repertoires had been generated on a single sequencing platform. HLA typing included class I and class II loci at four-digit resolution. The number of typed donors differed by locus: roughly 620-640 for A, B, C, DRB1 and DQB1; some 540 for DQA1; 606 for DPA1; and some 470 for DPB1. Roughly five DR-DQ haplotypes were treated as single units for association and clustering because of strong linkage in the cohort. On average, around 240,000 unique TCR beta nucleotide sequences were sequenced per donor among about 400 genotyped donors of the cohort, with roughly 20% of those sequences being non-productive.

From V the trimming removes 0 bases and from J it removes 9 bases, while the gene matches leave 6 bases of the junction unaccounted for. In the germline V gene, CDR1 corresponds to SGDLS and CDR2 to YYNGEE. The CDR3 measures 15 amino acids from cysteine to phenylalanine. Solely the CDR3 DNA is kept, with 45 bases framed from the first base. Summary of the overall study and its limitations: In a later analysis, around 17,000 TCR beta sequences were associated with specific HLA alleles at a false discovery rate of 0.05. In an earlier analysis of more than 450 of the donors, most TCR beta V segments were observed in productive rearrangements about 90% or about 30% of the time, broadly matching IMGT annotations. A further reported finding was that TCR beta sequences accurately predicted the HLA-A and HLA-B alleles for most subjects in the first cohort. Cytomegalovirus status was reported to be diagnosed by the classifier with high specificity and sensitivity in both the original and validation cohorts. A later analysis found that HLA-associated TCR beta chains were more clonally expanded and had lower generation probabilities than equally common non-associated chains. In this cohort, only TCR beta chains were sequenced, and detectable features were limited by the absence of alpha or paired-chain data. When HLA alleles, especially DR and DQ, strongly co-occurred, attributing TCR associations to individual alleles was difficult. Immune exposure information for the cohort was limited to CMV serostatus. In a later analysis, the rate of TCR association differed among HLA loci, with DRB1 alleles having the most associated TCRs and HLA-C alleles having the fewest. Most TCR sequences were seen in very few donors, while some public TCRs were found in many individuals. The study gave a list of 150 to 200 TCR beta chains associated with cytomegalovirus. Compared with the roughly 710-donor mean, donors in an Asian-associated ancestry cluster had fewer N-insertions in productive TCRs, according to a later genetic analysis. The authors suggested that the approach could potentially be extended to other disease states and immunological phenotypes. Because the 87-base-pair reads could not distinguish some IMGT-functional V segments, including TRBV6-2 and TRBV6-3, those segments were excluded. Linkage disequilibrium might explain the correlated functional status among segregating V segments, but an unknown experimental factor could not be excluded. The earlier analysis of a few hundred of the donors excluded some 16 rarely observed V segments, including chromosome 9 orphons, because counts were too low. Several of the top co-occurrence clusters appeared to be linked to parvovirus B19, influenza, CMV and Epstein-Barr virus, according to a later analysis. In a later genetic analysis, a missense DCLRE1C variant was associated with V-gene and J-gene trimming of TCR beta chains, and the association was replicated in an independent cohort. A cluster of highly shared sequence variants was judged likely to be a technical artifact of the sequencing pipeline. According to a later analysis, most CMV-associated TCR beta chains appeared to be HLA-restricted, and the HLA associations seemed to be driven largely by CMV exposure. HLA typing was unavailable for some donors at each locus, so association tests used only the typed subset. Three of the identified cytomegalovirus-associated TCR beta chains were confirmed in vitro to be specific for cytomegalovirus antigens. Sequencing depth was assumed to be roughly uniform across donors in the presence/absence analyses, though that assumption may not hold.

The rearrangement joined TRBV9 to TRBJ1-6; 7 bases in between match TRBD1. The origin of this receptor is a male donor in good health and CMV-seronegative. Sequences were obtained from PBMCs. The nucleotides are TGTGCCAGCAGCGTAGGGAACCAGGGGGTTTCACCCCTCCACTTT. Its protein product is CASSVGNQGVSPLHF.